These T cell receptor beta chains were read from a single sample in a study of shared T cell receptors in the human thymus. Only in-frame clones appear in the TCRdb table, and some are missing; sequencing was by immunoSEQ multiplex PCR. The data contain about 730,000 clones, approximately 85% of them singletons. The data were also submitted as part of a second study, on human thymus T cells.

Sequencing was done on a sample of thymocytes. These receptors originate from a girl less than two years old with a congenital heart defect. Each CDR3 is given with its conserved first and last residue. The D gene is left open where the match is weak. Size tells how often a clone was seen (once, few, many) or the class of an expanded clone, and some rows leave it out.

d_call: .; v_call: TRBV6-1; j_call: TRBJ2-2; clone_size: .; cdr3_nt: TGTGCCAGCAGTGTCGTTTCTTCCCAGGGACTCCGCACCGGGGAGCTGTTTTTT; cdr3_aa: CASSVVSSQGLRTGELFF
d_call: .; v_call: TRBV19; j_call: TRBJ1-5; clone_size: .; cdr3_nt: TGTGCCAGTAGTAAGGAGGGGCAGGGATGGCCAGAGGTGTGGAGGCGTAGCAATCAGCCCCAGCATTTT; cdr3_aa: CASSKEGQGWPEVWRRSNQPQHF
d_call: .; v_call: TRBV4-1; j_call: TRBJ2-7; clone_size: .; cdr3_nt: TGCGCCAGCAGCCCGTCACCAGGTGCTCCCTCTTTCTACGAGCAGTACTTC; cdr3_aa: CASSPSPGAPSFYEQYF
d_call: .; v_call: TRBV4-1; j_call: TRBJ1-1; clone_size: .; cdr3_nt: TGCGCCAGCAGCCAGAAACGCCCCAGGGGCATTCGCACAATGAACACTGAAGCTTTCTTT; cdr3_aa: CASSQKRPRGIRTMNTEAFF
d_call: .; v_call: TRBV9; j_call: TRBJ2-1; clone_size: .; cdr3_nt: TGTGCCAGCAGCGTAGATCCGAAGAACGCACAGGACACCTACAATGAGCAGTTCTTC; cdr3_aa: CASSVDPKNAQDTYNEQFF
d_call: .; v_call: TRBV19; j_call: TRBJ1-5; clone_size: .; cdr3_nt: TGTGCCAGTAGTATCCGGGACTCATATCAGCCCCAGCATTTT; cdr3_aa: CASSIRDSYQPQHF
d_call: .; v_call: TRBV2; j_call: TRBJ2-5; clone_size: .; cdr3_nt: TGTGCCAGCAGTGTCTCACACCATCAAGAGACCCAGTACTTC; cdr3_aa: CASSVSHHQETQYF
d_call: TRBD1; v_call: TRBV2; j_call: TRBJ1-2; clone_size: .; cdr3_nt: TGTGCCAGCAGTGAAGGTCTCGCTTGGACAGGGCGACGCTATGGCTACACCTTC; cdr3_aa: CASSEGLAWTGRRYGYTF
d_call: TRBD1; v_call: TRBV6-1; j_call: TRBJ2-7; clone_size: .; cdr3_nt: TGTGCCAGCAGTTGCCGGGACAGGGGCCGCGAGCAGTACTTC; cdr3_aa: CASSCRDRGREQYF
d_call: .; v_call: TRBV5-1; j_call: TRBJ2-3; clone_size: .; cdr3_nt: TGCGCCAGCAGCTTGTCCAGGGGCACAGATACGCAGTATTTT; cdr3_aa: CASSLSRGTDTQYF
d_call: .; v_call: TRBV9; j_call: TRBJ2-7; clone_size: .; cdr3_nt: TGTGCCAGCAGCTCCTCCCCGGGGTGGGTCCTCCGCGAGCAGTACTTC; cdr3_aa: CASSSSPGWVLREQYF
d_call: .; v_call: TRBV5-6; j_call: TRBJ2-1; clone_size: .; cdr3_nt: TGTGCCAGCAGCTTGAGGTCGGGAGCCGATATGAACAATGAGCAGTTCTTC; cdr3_aa: CASSLRSGADMNNEQFF
d_call: .; v_call: TRBV27; j_call: TRBJ2-7; clone_size: .; cdr3_nt: TGTGCCAGCAGTTCCCACCAGGGTCACCGGGCCGACGAGCAGTACTTC; cdr3_aa: CASSSHQGHRADEQYF
d_call: TRBD1; v_call: TRBV27; j_call: TRBJ1-2; clone_size: .; cdr3_nt: TGTGCCAGCAGGGGACAGGGGGGTAACGGCTACACCTTC; cdr3_aa: CASRGQGGNGYTF
d_call: .; v_call: TRBV9; j_call: TRBJ1-2; clone_size: .; cdr3_nt: TGTGCCAGCAGCGCGCCGGTTGGGACTAAAGATGGCTACACCTTC; cdr3_aa: CASSAPVGTKDGYTF
d_call: .; v_call: TRBV12-5; j_call: TRBJ2-7; clone_size: .; cdr3_nt: TGTGCTAGTGACCCCCCGGGGGACCGAGGATCCTACGAGCAGTACTTC; cdr3_aa: CASDPPGDRGSYEQYF
d_call: TRBD1; v_call: TRBV11-2; j_call: TRBJ1-6; clone_size: .; cdr3_nt: TGTGCCAGCAGCTTACACGACAGGGGTGGGAGTTCACCCCTCCACTTT; cdr3_aa: CASSLHDRGGSSPLHF
d_call: TRBD1; v_call: TRBV6-4; j_call: TRBJ1-2; clone_size: .; cdr3_nt: TGTGCCAGCAGCAAAGTCGCGACAGGGTTCTATGGCTACACCTTC; cdr3_aa: CASSKVATGFYGYTF
d_call: .; v_call: TRBV25-1; j_call: TRBJ2-5; clone_size: .; cdr3_nt: TGTGCCAGCAGTGAAGGTGGGGGGGGGCAGCGAATCGGGGACCAGTACTTC; cdr3_aa: CASSEGGGGQRIGDQYF
d_call: TRBD1; v_call: TRBV29-1; j_call: TRBJ1-1; clone_size: .; cdr3_nt: TGCAGCGTTGAAGGTGGGGGACAGGGGAACACTGAAGCTTTCTTT; cdr3_aa: CSVEGGGQGNTEAFF
d_call: .; v_call: TRBV13; j_call: TRBJ1-4; clone_size: few; cdr3_nt: TGTGCCAGCAGCTTAAGAGGGGGAACTAATGAAAAACTGTTTTTT; cdr3_aa: CASSLRGGTNEKLFF
d_call: .; v_call: TRBV7-9; j_call: TRBJ1-2; clone_size: .; cdr3_nt: TGTGCCAGCAGCTTAGCGCAGGGCAGGGTGAACTATGGCTACACCTTC; cdr3_aa: CASSLAQGRVNYGYTF
d_call: TRBD1; v_call: TRBV7-9; j_call: TRBJ1-4; clone_size: .; cdr3_nt: TGTGCCAGCAGCCCGATTTCGGACAGGGCTAAAAAACTGTTTTTT; cdr3_aa: CASSPISDRAKKLFF
d_call: TRBD1; v_call: TRBV14; j_call: TRBJ1-3; clone_size: .; cdr3_nt: TGTGCCAGCAGCCCCCTACCGGGACAGGGCCTGGGGATCTCTGGAAACACCATATATTTT; cdr3_aa: CASSPLPGQGLGISGNTIYF
d_call: TRBD2; v_call: TRBV12-5; j_call: TRBJ2-2; clone_size: once; cdr3_nt: TGTGCTAGTGGCACAATCTCTCGGGGGGTTGCCGGGGAGCTGTTTTTT; cdr3_aa: CASGTISRGVAGELFF
d_call: TRBD1; v_call: TRBV10-2; j_call: TRBJ1-2; clone_size: .; cdr3_nt: TGCGCCAGCAGTGGCTGGACAGGGCATTTGAGTGGGCGAGGCTACACCTTC; cdr3_aa: CASSGWTGHLSGRGYTF
d_call: TRBD2; v_call: TRBV4-1; j_call: TRBJ2-3; clone_size: .; cdr3_nt: TGCGCCAGCAGCCAAGAGTCCCCGGGACTAGCGGGGGGCCCAGATACGCAGTATTTT; cdr3_aa: CASSQESPGLAGGPDTQYF
d_call: .; v_call: TRBV6-1; j_call: TRBJ1-1; clone_size: once; cdr3_nt: TGTGCCAGCAGTGGGGGCCGCCAAGACAGAAGGACTGAAGCTTTCTTT; cdr3_aa: CASSGGRQDRRTEAFF
d_call: .; v_call: TRBV5-1; j_call: TRBJ2-7; clone_size: .; cdr3_nt: TGCGCCAGCAGCTTGGGAAATCGCGGTCCCACCTACGAGCAGTACTTC; cdr3_aa: CASSLGNRGPTYEQYF
d_call: TRBD1; v_call: TRBV4-1; j_call: TRBJ1-2; clone_size: .; cdr3_nt: TGCGCCGCCGCTTCTTCCCAGGGACAGACTAAATTCTATGGCTACACCTTC; cdr3_aa: CAAASSQGQTKFYGYTF
d_call: .; v_call: TRBV28; j_call: TRBJ1-5; clone_size: .; cdr3_nt: TGTGCCAGCAGTCTGCGGGGGGGTGAAGTCAATCAGCCCCAGCATTTT; cdr3_aa: CASSLRGGEVNQPQHF
d_call: .; v_call: TRBV9; j_call: TRBJ1-2; clone_size: .; cdr3_nt: TGTGCCAGCAGCGTAGTAACAGGGAACTCCTATGGCTACACCTTC; cdr3_aa: CASSVVTGNSYGYTF
d_call: TRBD1; v_call: TRBV14; j_call: TRBJ2-5; clone_size: .; cdr3_nt: TGTGCCAGCAGCGGGATACAGGGGCCCCCCCAGTACTTC; cdr3_aa: CASSGIQGPPQYF
d_call: TRBD1; v_call: TRBV28; j_call: TRBJ1-5; clone_size: .; cdr3_nt: TGTGCCAGCAGCCTAAAGGTCCGGACAGGGATTAGAAACAATCAGCCCCAGCATTTT; cdr3_aa: CASSLKVRTGIRNNQPQHF
d_call: TRBD1; v_call: TRBV30; j_call: TRBJ2-7; clone_size: .; cdr3_nt: TGTGCCTGGAACGGGCCGGGGACAGGGACCGGGGACGAGCAGTACTTC; cdr3_aa: CAWNGPGTGTGDEQYF
d_call: .; v_call: TRBV18; j_call: TRBJ1-1; clone_size: .; cdr3_nt: TGTGCCAGCACCTTTGGACAGACGAACACTGAAGCTTTCTTT; cdr3_aa: CASTFGQTNTEAFF
d_call: .; v_call: TRBV9; j_call: TRBJ1-1; clone_size: .; cdr3_nt: TGTGCCAGCAGCGTAGAACTGCGTAACACTGAAGCTTTCTTT; cdr3_aa: CASSVELRNTEAFF
d_call: TRBD2; v_call: TRBV6-4; j_call: TRBJ2-5; clone_size: .; cdr3_nt: TGTGCCAGCAGTGAAACGGGGGGGCGGTCTAGGGAGACCCAGTACTTC; cdr3_aa: CASSETGGRSRETQYF
d_call: .; v_call: TRBV4-3; j_call: TRBJ2-3; clone_size: .; cdr3_nt: TGCGCCAGCAGCCAGGGGAGGACAGATACGCAGTATTTT; cdr3_aa: CASSQGRTDTQYF
d_call: TRBD2; v_call: TRBV7-2; j_call: TRBJ2-5; clone_size: once; cdr3_nt: TGTGCCAGCACCCTAGCGGGGGGGAGGGAGACCCAGTACTTC; cdr3_aa: CASTLAGGRETQYF
d_call: TRBD1; v_call: TRBV19; j_call: TRBJ2-2; clone_size: .; cdr3_nt: TGTGCCAGTAGTGGGACAGGGGGCGAGTTCGGGGAGCTGTTTTTT; cdr3_aa: CASSGTGGEFGELFF
d_call: .; v_call: TRBV4-2; j_call: TRBJ2-5; clone_size: .; cdr3_nt: TGTGCCAGCAGCCAAGATAGGGAGAAGACCCAGTACTTC; cdr3_aa: CASSQDREKTQYF
d_call: .; v_call: TRBV6-5; j_call: TRBJ1-1; clone_size: .; cdr3_nt: TGTGCCAGCAGGCGGGTTTCGGACACTGAAGCTTTCTTT; cdr3_aa: CASRRVSDTEAFF
d_call: .; v_call: TRBV29-1; j_call: TRBJ1-2; clone_size: .; cdr3_nt: TGCAGCGTTGGGCCCAGGGCTACCGACTATGGCTACACCTTC; cdr3_aa: CSVGPRATDYGYTF
d_call: TRBD2; v_call: TRBV10-3; j_call: TRBJ2-3; clone_size: .; cdr3_nt: TGTGCCACTAAGGGACTAGCGGAGGTCACAGATACGCAGTATTTT; cdr3_aa: CATKGLAEVTDTQYF
d_call: .; v_call: TRBV10-2; j_call: TRBJ1-5; clone_size: .; cdr3_nt: TGCGCCAGCAGTGAGTCCTCTTCGGGCAATCAGCCCCAGCATTTT; cdr3_aa: CASSESSSGNQPQHF
d_call: TRBD2; v_call: TRBV15; j_call: TRBJ2-3; clone_size: few; cdr3_nt: TGTGCCACCAGCAGAGATCGACGGGGGGGGGATTACACAGATACGCAGTATTTT; cdr3_aa: CATSRDRRGGDYTDTQYF
d_call: .; v_call: TRBV25-1; j_call: TRBJ2-4; clone_size: .; cdr3_nt: TGTGCCAGCAGAGAAGGGCGTGAACTTGGCGCCAAAAACATTCAGTACTTC; cdr3_aa: CASREGRELGAKNIQYF
d_call: .; v_call: TRBV19; j_call: TRBJ2-3; clone_size: .; cdr3_nt: TGTGCCAGTAGTACCCTAGGACTTTCGCAGTATTTT; cdr3_aa: CASSTLGLSQYF
d_call: TRBD1; v_call: TRBV7-6; j_call: TRBJ2-7; clone_size: few; cdr3_nt: TGTGCCAGCAGCCACGACAGGGGAAGCTCCTACGAGCAGTACTTC; cdr3_aa: CASSHDRGSSYEQYF